This T cell receptor (beta chain) appears in the sequencing data of a study of early T cells in non-severe SARS-CoV-2 infection. MiXCR, applied by TCRdb to the 5' RACE reads, yields one record per CDR3 protein. In the table there are 30,000 or so distinct CDR3 sequences, 4.5% to 5% of which are singletons. This clonotype was counted only a few times. V dropped 3 bases and J dropped 7; count of bases not matched to a gene: 6. The CDR3 consists of 14 residues. CDR1 and CDR2 (germline): DFQATT, SNEGSKA (reference sequence). Sequenced sample: whole blood. The V and J genes are TRBV20-1 and TRBJ2-5; 12 bases line up with TRBD1. This TCR was sampled from an adult who was a healthcare worker with PCR-confirmed SARS-CoV-2 infection or an uninfected control (not recorded which). CDR3 sequence (DNA): TGCAGTGCTAGCCGGGACAGGGGGCGCGGGACCCAGTACTTC. Its protein product is CSASRDRGRGTQYF.